These 14 T cell receptor beta chains originate from one sample sequenced in a study of T cell clonality in common variable immunodeficiency. Findings of the study overall: Common variable immunodeficiency TCR beta sequences reportedly had fewer deletions and N-nucleotide insertions.

Sequenced by immunoSEQ multiplex PCR; TCRdb stores in-frame clones only, minus some. Captured here are around 30,000 clones, none seen once; the top ten comprise approximately 3%. These TCRs are of unknown antigen specificity. The material sequenced was peripheral blood mononuclear cells. The receptors were gathered from a human donor with common variable immunodeficiency.

This clone appeared a few times. The read ends 3 residues early relative to the CDR3; the germline J gene fills the gap. The gene calls are TRBV10-2 and TRBJ2-5; perhaps TRBD1 as D (5 bases). CDR3 length: 13 residues. Trimming shortened V by 7 bases and J by 4 bases, and 13 bases separated the two germline ends. Germline lookup yields CDR1 WSHSY and CDR2 SAAADI. The CDR3: CASKQGVRETQYF. The DNA read from the CDR3 is TGCGCCAGCAAGCAGGGTGTTCGAGAGACC.

This clone has a handful of counts. From the germline J gene comes the end of the CDR3, since the read stops 3 residues before it. The V and J genes are TRBV2 and TRBJ2-3; 9 nucleotides line up with TRBD2. This CDR3 has 18 residues. V gave up 3 bases and J gave up 0 bases; unmatched junction bases: 10. Germline CDR1 SNHLY, CDR2 FYNNEI. The CDR3 spells CASSDGAGGPFSTDTQYF. The CDR3 bases that were read are TGTGCCAGCAGTGATGGGGCGGGGGGGCCTTTCAGCACAGATACG.

This clone was recorded a few times. With the read ending 3 residues before the CDR3 end, the germline J gene is used to fill in that end. The chain recombines TRBV6-1 with TRBJ1-1; a weak D match, TRBD1 (5 bases). Trimming cost V 4 bases and J 1 base, with 10 bases left between them. Germline values: CDR1 MNHNS, CDR2 SASEGT. This CDR3 has 14 amino acids. The sequenced part of the CDR3 DNA is TGTGCCAGCAGTGTGGAGGGGCCGAACACTGAA. Amino acids: CASSVEGPNTE. The CDR3 in its entirety is CASSVEGPNTEAFF.

A few counts support this clone. The DNA ends 3 residues before the CDR3 does, and the rest of the CDR3 is filled in from the germline J gene. The chain links TRBV30 to TRBJ1-6, with D hard to call. V was shortened by 8 bases and J by 9 bases, with 17 bases between the two germline ends. This CDR3 spans 13 amino acids. The germline gives CDR1 GTSNPN, CDR2 SVGIG (reference sequence). The CDR3: CAGKRAVASPLHF. CDR3 DNA, as far as it was read: TGTGCCGGGAAACGAGCCGTAGCTTCACCC.

There are a few counts of this clone. The CDR3 extends 3 residues past the end of the read, so its final part is completed from the germline J gene. The chain recombines TRBV30 with TRBJ1-6; perhaps TRBD1 as D (6 bases). V lost 1 base to trimming and J lost 6 bases, with 7 bases between them. The V gene's germline CDR1 is GTSNPN and CDR2 SVGIG (reference sequence). This CDR3 has 13 residues. Partial CDR3 DNA: TGTGCCTGGAGTGCGGACAGTAATTCACCC. Translating it yields CAWSADSNSP. The full-length CDR3 reads as CAWSADSNSPLHF.

This clone was recorded a few times. Sequencing ends 3 residues short of the CDR3 end; the germline J gene provides the rest. The chain joins TRBV30 to TRBJ2-7, with a weak D call TRBD1 (6 bases). From germline, CDR1 is GTSNPN and CDR2 SVGIG (reference sequence). The CDR3 is made up of 13 amino acids. The germline V and J ends were trimmed by 2 bases and 6 bases, with 14 bases remaining between them. CDR3 loop: CAWSSYTGTEQYF. CDR3 bases read: TGTGCCTGGAGTAGCTACACAGGGACCGAG.

This clone was recorded a few times. Read sequence stops 3 residues before the CDR3 end, and the germline J gene provides the missing end. This chain links TRBV7-9 with TRBJ2-7; 7 bases align to TRBD1. V shed 8 bases and J 0 bases; nucleotides not matched to a gene: 7. Germline CDR1 reads SEHNR; CDR2 reads FQNEAQ (reference sequence). The CDR3 consists of 14 residues. Partial CDR3 DNA: TGTGCCAGCGGACAGGCCTTTACCTCCTACGAG. Its protein product is CASGQAFTSYE. The whole CDR3 region reads CASGQAFTSYEQYF.

Of note for this clone: The read stops 3 residues short of the end of the CDR3; the missing end is completed from the germline J gene. V is TRBV6-1 and J is TRBJ1-5; D is perhaps TRBD1 (6 bases). Trimming removed 2 bases from V and 2 bases from J, with 13 bases in between. CDR3 length: 16 amino acids. Germline values: CDR1 MNHNS, CDR2 SASEGT. The CDR3 bases that were read are TGTGCCAGCAGTGAACGGGGGGCCCGAGGCAATCAGCCC. Its translation: CASSERGARGNQP. The entire CDR3 sequence reads CASSERGARGNQPQHF.

Only a few counts were recorded for this clone. The CDR3 goes on 3 residues after the read ends, and that part is filled in from the germline J gene. The V gene is TRBV5-1, the J gene TRBJ2-5, with D possibly TRBD1 on 6 matching bases. Trimming pared 3 bases from V and 3 bases from J, leaving 15 bases between. The germline V gene has CDR1 SGHRS and CDR2 YFSETQ. The CDR3 is 15 residues long. CDR3 region: CASSWGTGLEETQYF. Partial CDR3 DNA: TGCGCCAGCAGCTGGGGAACAGGGTTGGAAGAGACC.

This clone was recorded many times. The CDR3 extends 3 residues past the end of the read, so its final part is completed from the germline J gene. This chain links TRBV7-2 with TRBJ2-7, with unresolved D. CDR3 length: 13 residues. The V gene's germline CDR1 is SGHTA and CDR2 FQGNSA. V lost 5 bases, J lost 6 bases, and 14 bases lay in between. CDR3 bases read: TGTGCCAGCAGCACACGCGGAGTACGCGAG. It yields the protein CASSTRGVRE. The full CDR3 protein is CASSTRGVREQYF.

This clone was seen more than once but under ten times. The CDR3 spells CASSPLGGAKETQYF. CDR3 bases read: TGTGCCAGCAGCCCCCTTGGGGGGGCCAAAGAGACC. The rearrangement uses TRBV5-6 and TRBJ2-5; possibly TRBD2 for D (7 bases). The read terminates 3 residues before the CDR3 end, so the remaining end is supplied by the germline J gene. Germline-derived CDR1 and CDR2 are SGHDT and YYEEEE. CDR3 length equals 15 residues. V lost 4 bases to trimming and J lost 3 bases, with 16 bases between them. Together with reference TRBV5-6 and TRBJ2-5, the CDR3 gives the full variable domain: DAGVTQSPTHLIKTRGQQVTLRCSPKSGHDTVSWYQQALGQGPQFIFQYYEEEERQRGNFPDRFSGHQFPNYSSELNVNALLLGDSALYLCASSPLGGAKETQYFGPGTRLLVL.

In its sample, this clone was seen a few times. The read ends 3 residues shy of where the CDR3 ends; the end is completed using the germline J gene. The V and J genes are TRBV11-3 and TRBJ2-2; tentative D call: TRBD2 (6 bases). The CDR3 is made up of 14 amino acids. Trimming pared 1 base from V and 3 bases from J, leaving 6 bases between. Germline V CDR1 and CDR2: SGHNT, YENEEA. CDR3 protein: CASSLAGDTGELFF. The DNA read from the CDR3 is TGTGCCAGCAGCTTAGCGGGGGACACCGGGGAG.

As to this clone: With the read ending 3 residues before the CDR3 end, the germline J gene is used to fill in that end. The chain employs TRBV7-9 and TRBJ1-6; 7 bases agree with TRBD1. Unmatched junction bases numbered 8, after V lost 2 bases and J lost 10 bases. The CDR3 has 15 amino acids. CDR1 and CDR2 from the germline V gene are SEHNR and FQNEAQ (reference sequence). Partial CDR3 DNA: TGTGCCAGCAGCTTAACGGACAGGCTAGGCTCACCC. It is translated as CASSLTDRLGSP. The CDR3 as a whole reads CASSLTDRLGSPLHF.

Ten or more counts support this clone. The read gets to within 3 residues of the CDR3 end, and the germline J gene fills in the rest. The V gene is TRBV29-1, the J gene TRBJ2-5; D might be TRBD2 (7 bases). The CDR3 has 13 residues. Per germline, CDR1 SQVTM and CDR2 ANQGSEA. The ends were cut back, 4 bases at V and 4 bases at J, with 13 bases in the middle. The DNA read from the CDR3 is TGCAGCGTTGGGCAGGGAGGGGGAGAGACC. As protein: CSVGQGGGET. The full CDR3 is CSVGQGGGETQYF.